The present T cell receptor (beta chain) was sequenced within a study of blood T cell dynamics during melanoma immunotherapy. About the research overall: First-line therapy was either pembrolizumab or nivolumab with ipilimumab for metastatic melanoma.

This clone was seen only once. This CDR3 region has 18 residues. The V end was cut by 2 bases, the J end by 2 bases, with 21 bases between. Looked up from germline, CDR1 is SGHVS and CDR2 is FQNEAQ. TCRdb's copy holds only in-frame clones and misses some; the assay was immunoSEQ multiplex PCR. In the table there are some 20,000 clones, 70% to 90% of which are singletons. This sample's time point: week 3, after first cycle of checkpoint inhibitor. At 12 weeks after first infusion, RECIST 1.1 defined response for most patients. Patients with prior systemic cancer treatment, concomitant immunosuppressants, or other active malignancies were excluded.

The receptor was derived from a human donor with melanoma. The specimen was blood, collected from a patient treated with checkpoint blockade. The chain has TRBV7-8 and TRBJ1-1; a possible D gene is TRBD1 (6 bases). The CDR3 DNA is TGTGCCAGCAGCTTAAAGAATTGGTTTACAGGGCAAAACACTGAAGCTTTCTTT. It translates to CASSLKNWFTGQNTEAFF.